Each of the 19 T cell receptor beta chains below was sequenced from the same sample in a study of early T cells in non-severe SARS-CoV-2 infection. TCRdb reanalysed the 5' RACE reads using MiXCR and keeps one entry per CDR3 protein. The data hold about 81,000 distinct CDR3 sequences, with 5.5% to 7.5% observed a single time. What was sequenced was whole blood. Receptors were obtained from an adult who was a healthcare worker with PCR-confirmed SARS-CoV-2 infection or an uninfected control (not recorded which).

Only a few counts were recorded for this clonotype. CDR3 DNA sequence: TGTGCCAGCAGCGGCGGGACAGGTTTAACAGATACGCAGTATTTT. It encodes CASSGGTGLTDTQYF. The chain has TRBV5-6 and TRBJ2-3; 8 nucleotides match TRBD1. From germline, CDR1 is SGHDT and CDR2 YYEEEE. The CDR3 covers 15 residues. The ends lost 4 bases at V and 3 bases at J; junction bases unmatched: 7.

This clonotype was seen only a few times. This chain joins TRBV6-6 and TRBJ1-6; D remains ambiguous. The CDR3 is made up of 12 amino acids. Germline lookup yields CDR1 MNHNY and CDR2 SVGAGI (reference sequence). Deletions cut 8 bases from V and 12 bases from J, with 14 bases between. CDR3: CASLPYSGPLHF. The CDR3 DNA is TGTGCCAGCCTACCTTATAGCGGACCCCTCCACTTT.

This clonotype was counted a few times. The chain links TRBV2 to TRBJ1-2; D is possibly TRBD1 (6 bases). Per germline, CDR1 SNHLY and CDR2 FYNNEI. The CDR3 runs to 14 residues. The ends were cut back, 4 bases at V and 2 bases at J, with 11 bases in the middle. DNA for the CDR3: TGTGCCAGCAGTGGAGGCCAGGGGAACTATGGCTACACCTTC. Its translation: CASSGGQGNYGYTF.

The table lists this clonotype with many counts. The chain links TRBV12-3 or TRBV12-4 to TRBJ1-1; 7 nucleotides line up with TRBD1. The CDR3 sequence is 13 residues long. V lost 6 bases, J lost 2 bases, and 3 bases stayed unmatched. In DNA form, the CDR3 reads TGTGCCAGCAGCTGGGACAGAAACACTGAAGCTTTCTTT. Translated, it gives CASSWDRNTEAFF.

This clonotype was seen more than once but under ten times. The rearrangement joins TRBV6-4 to TRBJ2-2; D gene ambiguous. The CDR3 is made up of 16 amino acids. Trimming took off 0 bases at V and 4 bases at J, with 12 bases between the two ends. Germline V gene data show CDR1 as MRHNA and CDR2 as SNTAGT. The DNA of the CDR3 is TGTGCCAGCAGTGACTCCGCGACTCTCCCCACCGGGGAGCTGTTTTTT. Translating it yields CASSDSATLPTGELFF.

This clonotype has just a few counts. V gene TRBV20-1 combines with J gene TRBJ2-3; unclear D gene. The length of the CDR3 is 14 residues. Per germline, CDR1 DFQATT and CDR2 SNEGSKA (reference sequence). V lost 5 bases and J 3 bases, leaving 15 bases between the germline ends. CDR3 loop: CSAVNLLRTDTQYF. The DNA for the CDR3 is TGCAGTGCTGTGAACCTTTTACGTACAGATACGCAGTATTTT.

This clonotype showed up just a few times. This chain uses TRBV28 with TRBJ1-6; D not resolved. The V and J ends lost 5 bases and 13 bases respectively, with 12 bases between them. Germline assignment: CDR1 MDHEN and CDR2 SYDVKM. This CDR3 contains 12 residues. CDR3 bases: TGTGCCAGCAGTACAAGCGGAAGGCCCCTCCACTTT. Amino acid sequence: CASSTSGRPLHF.

This clonotype occurred many times. This sequence joins TRBV20-1 and TRBJ1-1; D perhaps matches TRBD1 (6 bases). V lost 6 bases to trimming and J lost 1 base, with 15 bases between them. Germline-derived CDR1 and CDR2 are DFQATT and SNEGSKA (reference sequence). This CDR3 region has 14 residues. CDR3 protein: CSANRGETNTEAFF. CDR3 DNA: TGCAGTGCCAATAGGGGGGAGACGAACACTGAAGCTTTCTTT.

This clonotype was observed at least ten times. The V gene is TRBV29-1, the J gene TRBJ2-4, with a possible D match to TRBD1 (6 bases). Trimming left V 7 bases short and J 0 bases short, with 13 bases between. The germline CDR1 and CDR2 sequences are SQVTM and ANQGSEA. This CDR3 comprises 14 residues. CDR3 in amino acids: CSARDTLAKNIQYF. CDR3 bases: TGCAGCGCAAGGGACACCCTAGCCAAAAACATTCAGTACTTC.

A few counts support this clonotype. The chain has TRBV24-1 and TRBJ1-5, with D uncertain. This CDR3 spans 14 amino acids. V was trimmed by 4 bases and J by 3 bases, leaving 9 bases between them. The V gene's germline CDR1 is KGHDR and CDR2 SFDVKD. As DNA, the CDR3 is TGTGCCACCAGTGAACCGGGATACAATCAGCCCCAGCATTTT. As protein: CATSEPGYNQPQHF.

Only a few counts were recorded for this clonotype. The chain has TRBV7-6 and TRBJ2-3; 9 nucleotides match TRBD2. V was clipped by 6 bases and J by 3 bases; unmatched bases: 19. CDR3 length: 19 amino acids. The V gene's germline CDR1 is SGHVS and CDR2 FNYEAQ. The CDR3 coding sequence is TGTGCCAGCAGAGAAAGTCCGCGGGAGGGCCGGTTTAAGACAGATACGCAGTATTTT. As protein: CASRESPREGRFKTDTQYF.

At least ten counts were recorded for this clonotype. This chain connects TRBV7-8 to TRBJ2-3, with D possibly matching TRBD2 (6 bases). The V gene's germline CDR1 is SGHVS and CDR2 FQNEAQ. V was cut by 2 bases and J by 0 bases, with 9 bases left in between. There are 15 residues in the CDR3. CDR3 amino acids: CASSLSAGSTDTQYF. Here the CDR3 DNA reads TGTGCCAGCAGCTTAAGCGCGGGGAGCACAGATACGCAGTATTTT.

This clonotype was detected ten times or more. V and J are TRBV4-2 and TRBJ2-2; TRBD2 aligns across 10 bases. This CDR3 has 16 residues. Germline CDR1 is LGHNA and CDR2 is YNFKEQ. J was trimmed by 8 bases and V by 2 bases; bases with no gene match: 8. In nucleotides, the CDR3 is TGTGCCAGCAGCCAACTACCGGGACTAGCGTCGGGGGAGCTGTTTTTT. Its protein is CASSQLPGLASGELFF.

The chain uses TRBV2 and TRBJ2-5, with TRBD1 identical over 8 bases. CDR1 and CDR2 from the germline V gene are SNHLY and FYNNEI. The CDR3 has 14 residues. V lost 4 bases to trimming and J lost 7 bases; unmatched junction nucleotides: 8. CDR3: CASSVGGQGWTQYF. DNA for the CDR3: TGTGCCAGCAGTGTAGGTGGACAGGGATGGACCCAGTACTTC.

V gene TRBV7-9 combines with J gene TRBJ2-7, with D possibly TRBD1 on 6 matching bases. The germline V gene has CDR1 SEHNR and CDR2 FQNEAQ (reference sequence). V was clipped by 9 bases and J by 0 bases, with 12 bases between them. The CDR3 totals 13 residues. The CDR3 coding sequence is TGTGCCAGTACCGGGACAACCTCCTACGAGCAGTACTTC. Protein: CASTGTTSYEQYF.

The sample holds many counts of this clonotype. The chain is built from TRBV7-9 and TRBJ1-2; D may be TRBD1 (5 bases). Trimming stripped 8 bases from V and 3 bases from J, with 7 bases between. The CDR3 loop spans 11 amino acids. Germline CDR1 SEHNR, CDR2 FQNEAQ (reference sequence). The CDR3: CASGGYYGYTF. Here the CDR3 DNA reads TGTGCCAGCGGGGGTTACTATGGCTACACCTTC.

This clonotype appeared a few times. V is TRBV5-1 and J is TRBJ1-1; no definite D call. The CDR3 has 14 residues. Germline V gives CDR1 SGHRS, CDR2 YFSETQ. V lost 7 bases and J lost 3, with 16 bases in between. The CDR3 region has the DNA TGCGCCAGCGGGTCAGATAACGGGGACACTGAAGCTTTCTTT. It translates to CASGSDNGDTEAFF.

This chain joins TRBV10-2 and TRBJ2-1; 12 nucleotides agree with TRBD2. Germline CDR1 reads WSHSY; CDR2 reads SAAADI. V gave up 2 bases and J gave up 6 bases; unmatched junction bases: 8. This CDR3 comprises 17 residues. The CDR3 coding sequence is TGCGCCAGCAGTGAGCCCGGACTAGCGGGGAAACGCAATGAGCAGTTCTTC. Protein: CASSEPGLAGKRNEQFF.

The rearrangement links TRBV10-3 to TRBJ2-7; D is ambiguous. The CDR3 has 14 amino acids. Trimming took 0 bases from V and 0 from J, leaving 6 bases between them. Germline values: CDR1 ENHRY, CDR2 SYGVKD. The CDR3 here is CAISESYSSYEQYF. CDR3 bases: TGTGCCATCAGTGAGTCGTACAGCTCCTACGAGCAGTACTTC.